Sequencing of this TCR beta chain was carried out in a study of blood T cell repertoires in COVID-19. Study context: Sources were T cells, B-cell-depleted T cells, or PBMCs; the material itself was cDNA or gDNA.

The CDR3 length is 14 residues. CDR1 MRHNA and CDR2 SNTAGT come from the germline V gene. To note about this clone: The junction departs from the called germline gene at one end, perhaps through a read error.

As originally analysed: Amplification of reference gene primers was used by the study to estimate nucleated cell counts. Here immunoSEQ multiplex PCR was the method, and the copy in TCRdb shows in-frame clones only, minus some. The V and J calls and clone size come from that table; D and trimming were worked out from the DNA. The sample shows approximately 100,000 clones, about 87% of them seen only once. This receptor was identified in a woman aged 25-40 years with acute or convalescent COVID-19. Sequenced input: peripheral blood. The genes are TRBV6-4 and TRBJ2-1; D perhaps matches TRBD1 (7 bases). CDR3 region: CANSAGGTYNEQFF. The DNA for the CDR3 is TGTGCCAACAGTGCAGGGGGGACCTACAATGAGCAGTTCTTC.